Detailed here is one T cell receptor beta chain. The antigen is unknown. An approximately ten-day culture period preceded the isolation of CD4+ T cells. Two-dose vaccination with either BNT162b2 or mRNA-1273 was given to the participants. Half-medium changes using IL-2 medium occurred on days 3 and 7. Here immunoSEQ multiplex PCR was the method, and the copy in TCRdb shows in-frame clones only, minus some. Of tens of thousands of clones listed, around 79% are singletons. The data derive from a study of vaccination effects on CD4 cells after COVID-19. The overall study: ViraFEST used viral peptide pools to expand antigen-specific CD4+ T cells before sequencing. The study's findings and limits: Clonal contraction was marked in infection- and vaccine-induced clones late after vaccination.

The CDR3 covers 13 residues. V is TRBV21-1 and J is TRBJ1-5. TRBV21-1 is a recognized pseudogene. Sequenced here: CD4+ T cells from PBMCs cultured without peptide, sampled after COVID-19 vaccination. This TCR came from a human donor who received a COVID-19 vaccine. CDR3 sequence (DNA): TGTGCCAGCAGCAAATCCTCCGCTCAGCCCCAGCATTTT. Encoded protein: CASSKSSAQPQHF.